This T cell receptor beta chain was sequenced for a study of identical twins. A universal primer site arose from template switching, and cDNA bore unique molecular identifiers. A single record per CDR3 protein comes from TCRdb applying MiXCR to the 5' RACE reads. Among approximately 700,000 distinct CDR3 sequences listed, roughly 6.2% were seen once. The CDR3 runs 14 residues. With V trimmed by 1 base and J by 13 bases, 8 bases remained unmatched. The V and J genes are TRBV12-3 or TRBV12-4 and TRBJ2-1, with TRBD2 matching 9 bases. The sequenced sample consisted of naive T cells sorted from blood. This sequence originates from a man aged 18 to 35 in good health. The CDR3 here is CASSLDPGLARQFF. The CDR3 DNA sequence: TGTGCCAGCAGTTTAGATCCGGGACTAGCTAGACAGTTCTTC.